This passage covers 9 T cell receptor beta chains from one sample sequenced in a study of blood T cell repertoires in COVID-19. Profiling relied on immunoSEQ multiplex PCR, and the TCRdb table lists in-frame clones only, not all of them. The repertoire holds over 65,000 clones, less than 85% seen once, with roughly 16% in the top ten. The sample consisted of peripheral blood. The source is a man of 80 years or more with active COVID-19.

V and J are TRBV7-6 and TRBJ2-7; a weak D match, TRBD2 (5 bases). V was shortened by 1 base and J by 3 bases, with 13 bases between the two germline ends. Germline CDR1 SGHVS, CDR2 FNYEAQ. The CDR3 contains 15 residues. The CDR3 loop is CASSLGASRGYEQYF. In DNA form, the CDR3 reads TGTGCCAGCAGCTTAGGGGCATCTCGGGGCTACGAGCAGTACTTC.

This clone showed up just once. V and J are TRBV28 and TRBJ2-7, with TRBD2 matching over 8 bases. Trimming cost V 3 bases and J 4 bases; bases outside gene matches: 11. From germline, CDR1 is MDHEN and CDR2 SYDVKM. The CDR3 is 16 residues long. CDR3 DNA: TGTGCCAGCAGTTTCCACCTAGCGGGCCTATCGTACGAGCAGTACTTC. Its protein product is CASSFHLAGLSYEQYF.

The rearrangement joins TRBV7-2 to TRBJ2-2; 11 bases line up with TRBD1. Germline CDR1 is SGHTA and CDR2 is FQGNSA. V lost 5 bases to trimming and J lost 6 bases; unmatched junction nucleotides: 5. The CDR3 contains 15 residues. The CDR3 is CASSGGTGGPGELFF. The DNA for the CDR3 is TGTGCCAGCAGCGGGGGGACAGGGGGTCCCGGGGAGCTGTTTTTT.

The V gene is TRBV6-5, the J gene TRBJ1-6, with D possibly matching TRBD1 (5 bases). The CDR3 has 14 residues. V lost 6 bases to trimming and J lost 8 bases, with 14 bases between them. Germline V gene sequence: CDR1 MNHEY, CDR2 SVGAGI. The CDR3 reads CASRAFLGDSPLHF. In nucleotides, the CDR3 is TGTGCCAGCAGAGCTTTCTTAGGGGATTCACCCCTCCACTTT.

This clone came up a few times. This chain joins TRBV28 and TRBJ2-2, with a tentative D call TRBD2 (5 bases). V was clipped by 8 bases and J by 4 bases, with 14 bases between them. The germline V gene has CDR1 MDHEN and CDR2 SYDVKM. CDR3 length equals 14 residues. The CDR3 spells CASVQLVGTGELFF. CDR3 bases: TGTGCCAGCGTCCAACTAGTGGGCACCGGGGAGCTGTTTTTT.

V gene TRBV4-3 combines with J gene TRBJ2-5, with 8 bases that match TRBD2. V lost 3 bases and J lost 5; bases outside the gene matches: 5. CDR1 and CDR2 (germline): LGHNA, YSLEER. The length of the CDR3 is 14 residues. This CDR3 reads CASSQDSSGETQYF. CDR3 sequence (DNA): TGCGCCAGCAGCCAGGACTCTAGCGGGGAGACCCAGTACTTC.

This chain uses TRBV6-2 or TRBV6-3 with TRBJ2-1; TRBD1 is a possible D gene (6 bases). CDR1 and CDR2 from the germline V gene are MNHEY and SVGEGT. V dropped 2 bases and J dropped 8 bases, with 13 bases sitting between them. This CDR3 comprises 14 residues. CDR3 loop: CASSYIVRGHEQFF. The CDR3 DNA reads TGTGCCAGCAGTTACATCGTCAGGGGCCATGAGCAGTTCTTC.

This clone was seen only a few times. The chain carries TRBV2 and TRBJ1-2, with 7 bases matching TRBD1. In germline, CDR1 is SNHLY, CDR2 FYNNEI. The ends lost 7 bases at V and 4 bases at J; junction bases unmatched: 15. This CDR3 is 16 amino acids long. The CDR3 region has the DNA TGTGCCAGCACCGAAACCCCGACAGGGCATACCTATGGCTACACCTTC. Translation: CASTETPTGHTYGYTF.

J is TRBJ1-3 and V is TRBV19, with TRBD1 identical over 7 bases. The junction had 7 bases not matched to a gene; V was cut back by 5 bases and J by 6 bases. From germline, CDR1 is LNHDA and CDR2 SQIVND (reference sequence). This CDR3 region has 14 residues. The CDR3 bases are TGTGCCAGTAGTCGAGACAGGGAGCCAAACACCATATATTTT. This gives the protein CASSRDREPNTIYF.